Presented here are 26 T cell receptor beta chains from one specimen sequenced in a study of blood T cell repertoires in COVID-19. TCRdb keeps only in-frame clones here, not all; method: immunoSEQ multiplex PCR. The table shows some 210,000 clones, with 70% to 90% occurring only once. The sample comprised peripheral blood. Receptors were obtained from a woman aged 50 to 60 with active or convalescent COVID-19.

V gene TRBV28 combines with J gene TRBJ1-5; TRBD1 agrees at 7 bases. There are 17 residues in the CDR3. CDR1 and CDR2 (germline): MDHEN, SYDVKM. V gave up 2 bases and J gave up 3 bases; unmatched junction bases: 10. The DNA of the CDR3 is TGTGCCAGCAGTTTACCTCGGACAGGACTACTCAATCAGCCCCAGCATTTT. This sequence encodes CASSLPRTGLLNQPQHF.

This chain joins TRBV29-1 and TRBJ2-4, with D unclear. The germline V and J ends were trimmed by 5 bases and 5 bases, with 4 bases remaining between them. Per the germline V gene, CDR1 is SQVTM and CDR2 is ANQGSEA. This CDR3 is 10 amino acids long. The CDR3 DNA follows: TGCAGCGTTCAGGAAAACATTCAGTACTTC. Translated: CSVQENIQYF.

CDR3 loop: CASSLFREGDTQYF. CDR3 in DNA: TGCGCCAGCAGCTTGTTCAGGGAGGGGGATACGCAGTATTTT. The J gene is TRBJ2-3, the V gene TRBV5-1; TRBD2 matches at 7 bases. Germline-derived CDR1 and CDR2 are SGHRS and YFSETQ. The CDR3 consists of 14 residues. Trimming at V came to 1 base and at J to 6 bases, leaving 5 bases not matched to a gene.

V gene TRBV6-1 combines with J gene TRBJ1-4; tentative D call: TRBD1 (5 bases). Germline CDR1 and CDR2: MNHNS and SASEGT. Between the trimmed V and J ends, which lost 3 bases and 6 bases, there was a span of 14 bases. The CDR3 has 15 residues. The CDR3 DNA reads as TGTGCCAGCAGTGAGTGGGGCCAGCCCCATGAAAAACTGTTTTTT. It encodes CASSEWGQPHEKLFF.

This chain joins TRBV28 and TRBJ2-7, with 9 bases fitting TRBD2. The V gene's germline CDR1 is MDHEN and CDR2 SYDVKM. V trimming: 1 base; J trimming: 4 bases; junction bases outside the gene matches: 14. The CDR3 has 18 residues. The DNA of the CDR3 is TGTGCCAGCAGTTTATTCCCTGAGGGGCGGGAGGGTTTTTACGAGCAGTACTTC. This sequence encodes CASSLFPEGREGFYEQYF.

V is TRBV6-5 and J is TRBJ1-6; D not resolved. Trimming cost V 7 bases and J 5 bases, with 12 bases left between them. CDR3 size: 14 residues. Germline-derived CDR1 and CDR2 are MNHEY and SVGAGI. DNA of the CDR3: TGTGCCAGCAACGAGGGTCCCGATAATTCACCCCTCCACTTT. Its translation: CASNEGPDNSPLHF.

Here the CDR3 DNA reads TGTGCCAGCAGTTTCTCCAGGGCTATGGGCTACACCTTC. Translated: CASSFSRAMGYTF. This sequence joins TRBV27 and TRBJ1-2, with a weak D call TRBD1 (5 bases). Trimming removed 3 bases at V and 8 bases at J, with 13 bases between. The CDR3 runs to 13 residues. The germline gives CDR1 MNHEY, CDR2 SMNVEV (reference sequence).

J is TRBJ1-5 and V is TRBV6-2 or TRBV6-3; D might be TRBD1 (5 bases). Trimming removed 5 bases at V and 2 bases at J, with 13 bases between. CDR1 MNHEY and CDR2 SVGEGT come from the germline V gene. This CDR3 is 15 amino acids long. The DNA for the CDR3 is TGTGCCAGCAGTCCCGCCCAGGGCGGCAATCAGCCCCAGCATTTT. It is translated as CASSPAQGGNQPQHF.

This chain joins TRBV3-1 (or the pseudogene TRBV3-2) and TRBJ2-3; D is undetermined. The CDR3 sequence is 14 residues long. In germline, CDR1 is LGHDT, CDR2 YNNKEL (reference sequence). The ends were cut back, 3 bases at V and 0 bases at J, with 7 bases in the middle. CDR3 sequence: CASSHGQSTDTQYF. The CDR3 DNA reads as TGTGCCAGCAGCCATGGGCAGAGCACAGATACGCAGTATTTT.

The CDR3 DNA is TGTGCCAGCTCACCACCTAGGGGTCCCGGGGCCAACGTCCTGACTTTC. Translating it yields CASSPPRGPGANVLTF. The chain links TRBV18 to TRBJ2-6, with D perhaps TRBD1 (5 bases). Between the trimmed V and J ends, which lost 0 bases and 4 bases, there was a span of 10 bases. The CDR3 spans 16 residues. Germline CDR1 and CDR2: KGHSH and LQKENI.

The V and J genes are TRBV6-5 and TRBJ1-2, with D possibly matching TRBD1 (6 bases). The V end lost 0 bases, the J end lost 13 bases, and 21 bases lay between the germline ends. CDR1 MNHEY and CDR2 SVGAGI come from the germline V gene. The CDR3 is 15 residues long. In DNA form, the CDR3 reads TGTGCCAGCAGTTACTCGTCTCTAACAGGGCTGGCGCTCACCTTC. Amino acid sequence: CASSYSSLTGLALTF.

The J gene is TRBJ2-1, the V gene TRBV27; D is perhaps TRBD2 (5 bases). Germline V gene sequence: CDR1 MNHEY, CDR2 SMNVEV (reference sequence). V lost 2 bases and J 5 bases, leaving 10 bases between the germline ends. The CDR3 sequence is 14 residues long. CDR3 in amino acids: CASSLGLGNNEQFF. In nucleotides, the CDR3 is TGTGCCAGCAGTTTAGGACTGGGGAACAATGAGCAGTTCTTC.

This chain links TRBV5-1 with TRBJ1-3; TRBD1 might be the D (6 bases). The CDR3 length is 16 residues. Per germline, CDR1 SGHRS and CDR2 YFSETQ. The germline V and J ends were trimmed by 0 bases and 0 bases, with 10 bases remaining between them. The CDR3 DNA is TGCGCCAGCAGCTTGGGACAGGAGAGCTCTGGAAACACCATATATTTT. This translates into CASSLGQESSGNTIYF.

V usage is TRBV18 and J usage is TRBJ1-4; D is possibly TRBD1 (6 bases). Germline assignment: CDR1 KGHSH and CDR2 LQKENI. Trimming took 4 bases from V and 6 from J, leaving 15 bases between them. The CDR3 contains 15 residues. In DNA, the CDR3 is TGTGCCAGCTCACTTGACAGGCGGGGGTATGAAAAACTGTTTTTT. It specifies CASSLDRRGYEKLFF.

This clone appeared a single time. The J gene is TRBJ2-7, the V gene TRBV6-2 or TRBV6-3; TRBD1 is a possible D gene (6 bases). The V gene lost 5 bases and the J gene lost 3 bases, with 14 bases spanning the gap. The CDR3 totals 14 residues. CDR1 is MNHEY, CDR2 SVGEGT, per germline. CDR3 sequence reads: CASSNTGSLYEQYV. CDR3 DNA: TGTGCCAGCAGTAACACAGGGTCCCTCTACGAGCAGTACGTC.

The chain has TRBV6-4 and TRBJ2-1, with 9 bases identical to TRBD1. The ends lost 2 bases at V and 8 bases at J; junction bases unmatched: 1. The CDR3 loop spans 13 amino acids. Per germline, CDR1 MRHNA and CDR2 SNTAGT. In DNA form, the CDR3 reads TGTGCCAGCAGTGACAGGACAGGGGATGAGCAGTTCTTC. Translation gives CASSDRTGDEQFF.

The rearrangement joins TRBV27 to TRBJ2-5; 7 bases agree with TRBD1. V shed 3 bases and J 5 bases; nucleotides not matched to a gene: 3. There are 13 residues in the CDR3. Germline V CDR1 and CDR2: MNHEY, SMNVEV (reference sequence). In DNA, the CDR3 is TGTGCCAGCAGTTTTGGCAGGGGGGAGACCCAGTACTTC. Translating it yields CASSFGRGETQYF.

The chain couples TRBV6-6 to TRBJ2-7, with 7 bases that match TRBD2. Germline V lookup: CDR1 MNHNY, CDR2 SVGAGI (reference sequence). Losses at the gene ends were 2 bases for V and 0 bases for J; bases not matched to a gene: 1. This CDR3 has 14 amino acids. The CDR3 loop is CASSYAGDSYEQYV. CDR3 DNA: TGTGCCAGCAGTTACGCGGGGGACTCCTACGAGCAGTACGTC.

In this sample, this clone turned up once. This chain uses TRBV6-5 with TRBJ2-2, with 8 bases that match TRBD2. CDR3 length: 16 residues. Trimming took 0 bases from V and 5 from J; bases not matched to a gene: 5. Germline V gene data show CDR1 as MNHEY and CDR2 as SVGAGI. The CDR3 sequence is CASSYSAGASTGELFF. DNA for the CDR3: TGTGCCAGCAGTTACTCAGCGGGGGCGTCGACCGGGGAGCTGTTTTTT.

This chain connects TRBV24-1 to TRBJ2-1; a possible D gene is TRBD2 (6 bases). The CDR3 has 14 residues. The V and J ends lost 12 bases and 7 bases respectively, with 21 bases between them. The V gene's germline CDR1 is KGHDR and CDR2 SFDVKD. The CDR3: CAALRGGVDNEQFF. Written as DNA, the CDR3 is TGTGCCGCTCTTAGGGGCGGGGTAGATAATGAGCAGTTCTTC.

The chain uses TRBV30 and TRBJ2-7; possible D gene TRBD1, 6 bases. Deletions cut 3 bases from V and 5 bases from J, with 17 bases between. This CDR3 comprises 14 residues. Germline V gene lookup returns CDR1 GTSNPN and CDR2 SVGIG (reference sequence). This chain's CDR3 is CAWRLGASPHEQYF. DNA of the CDR3: TGTGCCTGGAGGTTGGGGGCTAGCCCCCACGAGCAGTACTTC.

The rearrangement links TRBV19 to TRBJ1-5; D unresolved. This CDR3 region has 15 residues. V dropped 7 bases and J dropped 0 bases, with 13 bases sitting between them. Per the germline V gene, CDR1 is LNHDA and CDR2 is SQIVND (reference sequence). The CDR3 DNA reads as TGTGCCAGTAAAGGGCGGGAAAATAGCAATCAGCCCCAGCATTTT. Protein product: CASKGRENSNQPQHF.

This clone occurred once. The V and J genes are TRBV24-1 and TRBJ2-2, with D maybe TRBD1 (5 bases). CDR1 is KGHDR and CDR2 is SFDVKD in the germline V gene. V was cut by 8 bases and J by 7 bases, with 10 bases left in between. The CDR3 is made up of 12 amino acids. The CDR3: CATTTGYGELFF. The CDR3 nucleotides read TGTGCCACCACTACAGGATACGGGGAGCTGTTTTTT.

This clone is a singleton in its sample. V and J are TRBV5-1 and TRBJ2-5; 9 nucleotides line up with TRBD1. CDR3 length: 15 residues. Germline assignment: CDR1 SGHRS and CDR2 YFSETQ. The trim removed 4 bases at V and 5 bases at J, leaving 9 bases unmatched. CDR3 loop: CASSDLQGAWETQYF. As DNA, the CDR3 is TGCGCCAGCAGCGACTTACAGGGGGCCTGGGAGACCCAGTACTTC.

The gene calls are TRBV6-4 and TRBJ2-1, with 7 positions matching TRBD2. The ends lost 0 bases at V and 1 base at J; junction bases unmatched: 3. The length of the CDR3 is 16 residues. Germline CDR1 reads MRHNA; CDR2 reads SNTAGT. The CDR3 DNA sequence: TGTGCCAGCAGTGACTCGACAGCGGGGTCCTACAATGAGCAGTTCTTC. This translates into CASSDSTAGSYNEQFF.

There are a few counts of this clone. The J gene is TRBJ2-5, the V gene TRBV5-1; 9 bases agree with TRBD1. The V gene end was trimmed by 4 bases and the J gene end by 4 bases; junction bases not matched to a gene: 5. This CDR3 is 14 amino acids long. In germline, CDR1 is SGHRS, CDR2 YFSETQ. CDR3 region: CASSTGQGRETQYF. In nucleotides, the CDR3 is TGCGCCAGCAGCACCGGACAGGGGAGAGAGACCCAGTACTTC.